One sample yielded the 28 T cell receptor beta chains listed below, sequenced in a study of blood T cell repertoires in COVID-19. Some clones are missing from TCRdb's copy, which holds only in-frame ones; the method was immunoSEQ multiplex PCR. Among about 150,000 clones, approximately 80% were seen once, and the ten largest hold under 2.5%. The material sequenced was peripheral blood. The origin of the receptors is a man aged 65 to 85 with acute or convalescent COVID-19.

V and J are TRBV6-2 or TRBV6-3 and TRBJ2-7; D gene unclear. CDR1 is MNHEY, CDR2 SVGEGT, per germline. Trimming stripped 1 base from V and 0 bases from J, with 7 bases between. The CDR3 has 14 residues. CDR3 amino acids: CASSYFSNSYEQYF. The DNA for the CDR3 is TGTGCCAGCAGTTACTTTTCTAACTCCTACGAGCAGTACTTC.

This sequence joins TRBV6-4 and TRBJ2-3, with TRBD1 identical over 7 bases. This CDR3 comprises 16 residues. V dropped 2 bases and J dropped 2; count of bases not matched to a gene: 7. Germline CDR1 MRHNA, CDR2 SNTAGT. This CDR3 reads CASSDRGGQNTDTQYF. The CDR3 DNA is TGTGCCAGCAGTGACAGAGGGGGACAGAACACAGATACGCAGTATTTT.

This clone was seen a single time. The chain has TRBV4-2 and TRBJ2-7; TRBD2 matches at 14 bases. This CDR3 contains 17 residues. V gave up 3 bases and J gave up 3 bases; unmatched junction bases: 7. Per the germline V gene, CDR1 is LGHNA and CDR2 is YNFKEQ. The CDR3 bases are TGTGCCAGCAGCCAGACCGGACTAGCGGGGGGTTACTACGAGCAGTACTTC. Its protein product is CASSQTGLAGGYYEQYF.

V and J are TRBV2 and TRBJ2-1; 7 bases are a match to TRBD2. The V gene's germline CDR1 is SNHLY and CDR2 FYNNEI. V dropped 8 bases and J dropped 1; count of bases not matched to a gene: 5. The CDR3 is made up of 14 amino acids. DNA of the CDR3: TGTGCCAGCCTAGCGGAAACATCCTACAATGAGCAGTTCTTC. This translates into CASLAETSYNEQFF. Using reference TRBV2 and TRBJ2-1 for the parts outside the CDR3, the full variable domain is EPEVTQTPSHQVTQMGQEVILRCVPISNHLYFYWYRQILGQKVEFLVSFYNNEISEKSEIFDDQFSVERPDGSNFTLKIRSTKLEDSAMYFCASLAETSYNEQFFGPGTRLTVL.

This chain links TRBV3-1 (or the pseudogene TRBV3-2) with TRBJ1-2, with D unclear. Germline loops: CDR1 LGHDT, CDR2 YNNKEL (reference sequence). This CDR3 has 16 amino acids. With 4 bases removed from V and 1 base from J, the gap between germline ends came to 16 bases. CDR3: CASSRGWKAINYGYTF. CDR3 DNA: TGTGCCAGCAGCCGAGGTTGGAAGGCCATTAACTATGGCTACACCTTC.

The V gene is TRBV28, the J gene TRBJ2-1; 8 bases agree with TRBD2. J lost 9 bases, V lost 1 base, and 17 bases had no gene match. CDR1 and CDR2 (germline): MDHEN, SYDVKM. The CDR3 is 18 amino acids. DNA of the CDR3: TGTGCCAGCAGTTTATTTTCGTGGAGTGGAGTCCGGGGGGGTGAGCAGTTCTTC. Translation: CASSLFSWSGVRGGEQFF.

The chain combines TRBV11-3 with TRBJ2-5; tentatively, D is TRBD2 (5 bases). The CDR3 totals 13 residues. Trimming removed 5 bases at V and 2 bases at J, with 9 bases between. Germline CDR1 is SGHNT and CDR2 is YENEEA. The CDR3 spells CASSPGVQETQYF. Here the CDR3 DNA reads TGTGCCAGCAGCCCCGGGGTACAAGAGACCCAGTACTTC. Supplemented by reference TRBV11-3 and TRBJ2-5, the full variable domain reads EAGVVQSPRYKIIEKKQPVAFWCNPISGHNTLYWYLQNLGQGPELLIRYENEEAVDDSQLPKDRFSAERLKGVDSTLKIQPAELGDSAVYLCASSPGVQETQYFGPGTRLLVL.

This chain joins TRBV18 and TRBJ1-5, with 11 bases fitting TRBD1. Germline loops: CDR1 KGHSH, CDR2 LQKENI. V lost 6 bases to trimming and J lost 3 bases; unmatched junction nucleotides: 4. The CDR3 covers 15 residues. Here the CDR3 reads CASSPDRGHNQPQHF. CDR3 nucleotide sequence: TGTGCCAGCTCCCCGGACAGGGGGCACAATCAGCCCCAGCATTTT.

This chain connects TRBV5-4 to TRBJ1-2; 11 positions match TRBD1. The germline CDR1 and CDR2 sequences are SGHNT and YYREEE (reference sequence). J gave up 7 bases and V 3 bases, and 8 bases lay outside the gene matches. The length of the CDR3 is 15 residues. The CDR3 sequence: CASSSGQGAGPGYTF. CDR3 sequence (DNA): TGTGCCAGCAGCTCTGGACAGGGGGCCGGGCCTGGCTACACCTTC.

This sequence joins TRBV5-1 and TRBJ1-1, with D unclear. This CDR3 contains 17 residues. V lost 0 bases and J 1 base, leaving 16 bases between the germline ends. Germline CDR1 SGHRS, CDR2 YFSETQ. CDR3 bases: TGCGCCAGCAGCTTGGCGAGGGTGACCTCCGAGAACACTGAAGCTTTCTTT. It encodes CASSLARVTSENTEAFF.

This clone was observed a handful of times. This chain joins TRBV11-2 and TRBJ2-1, with unresolved D. CDR3 length: 14 residues. Trimming took off 1 base at V and 9 bases at J, with 13 bases between the two ends. Germline V lookup: CDR1 SGHAT, CDR2 FQNNGV. The CDR3 region is CASSLVPLTGEQFF. The DNA of the CDR3 is TGTGCCAGCAGCTTAGTCCCCCTGACGGGTGAGCAGTTCTTC.

The gene calls are TRBV15 and TRBJ1-1; 8 bases are a match to TRBD1. The CDR3 is 16 amino acids. In germline, CDR1 is LNHNV, CDR2 YYDKDF (reference sequence). V gave up 6 bases and J gave up 0 bases; unmatched junction bases: 9. CDR3 bases: TGTGCCACCAGTTTTTATCCGGGACAGGTGAACACTGAAGCTTTCTTT. Translated, it gives CATSFYPGQVNTEAFF.

For the CDR3, the DNA is TGTGCCAGCAGTTACTCGGAGACAGGGGTGGGGGAGACCCAGTACTTC. It yields the protein CASSYSETGVGETQYF. V is TRBV6-5 and J is TRBJ2-5; 8 positions agree with TRBD1. The CDR3 consists of 16 residues. Looked up from germline, CDR1 is MNHEY and CDR2 is SVGAGI. Unmatched junction bases numbered 8, after V lost 0 bases and J lost 5 bases.

V gene TRBV7-9 combines with J gene TRBJ2-2; D unclear. The germline V gene has CDR1 SEHNR and CDR2 FQNEAQ (reference sequence). Trimming pared 1 base from V and 4 bases from J, leaving 7 bases between. The CDR3 is 14 amino acids. The CDR3 sequence is CASSLGSSTGELFF. Written as DNA, the CDR3 is TGTGCCAGCAGCTTAGGGAGTTCCACCGGGGAGCTGTTTTTT.

V gene TRBV29-1 combines with J gene TRBJ1-4; D is possibly TRBD1 (5 bases). CDR1 and CDR2 (germline): SQVTM, ANQGSEA. V dropped 0 bases and J dropped 3 bases, with 11 bases sitting between them. There are 15 residues in the CDR3. The CDR3 nucleotides read TGCAGCGTTGAAGATCAGGGTGTAGCTAATGAAAAACTGTTTTTT. This sequence encodes CSVEDQGVANEKLFF.

This clone was found a few times. The chain uses TRBV20-1 and TRBJ1-4, with D perhaps matching TRBD1 (5 bases). The CDR3 contains 13 residues. The V gene's germline CDR1 is DFQATT and CDR2 SNEGSKA (reference sequence). The germline V and J ends were trimmed by 3 bases and 3 bases, with 8 bases remaining between them. DNA of the CDR3: TGCAGTGCTAGTACGACAGCTAATGAAAAACTGTTTTTT. As protein: CSASTTANEKLFF.

V and J are TRBV12-3 or TRBV12-4 and TRBJ2-5; D gene ambiguous. V was clipped by 3 bases and J by 0 bases, with 5 bases between them. This CDR3 has 13 amino acids. The CDR3, as DNA: TGTGCCAGCAGTTTTACGGACCAAGAGACCCAGTACTTC. It yields the protein CASSFTDQETQYF.

The chain carries TRBV5-1 and TRBJ2-1, with 12 bases matching TRBD1. The CDR3 has 16 amino acids. From germline, CDR1 is SGHRS and CDR2 YFSETQ. Trimming took 7 bases from V and 9 from J; bases not matched to a gene: 14. CDR3 nucleotides: TGCGCCAGCGCTATTCTCTCGGGACAGGGGGCGAGTGAGCAGTTCTTC. This codes for CASAILSGQGASEQFF.

The chain recombines TRBV5-1 with TRBJ1-1, with a tentative D call TRBD1 (6 bases). Trimming took off 0 bases at V and 3 bases at J, with 9 bases between the two ends. This CDR3 is built from 14 residues. CDR1 is SGHRS, CDR2 YFSETQ, per germline. As DNA, the CDR3 is TGCGCCAGCAGCTTGGGACAGGACCACACTGAAGCTTTCTTT. Amino acids: CASSLGQDHTEAFF. Combining the CDR3 with reference TRBV5-1 and TRBJ1-1 gives the whole variable domain KAGVTQTPRYLIKTRGQQVTLSCSPISGHRSVSWYQQTPGQGLQFLFEYFSETQRNKGNFPGRFSGRQFSNSRSEMNVSTLELGDSALYLCASSLGQDHTEAFFGQGTRLTVV.

The sample holds one count of this clone. The chain uses TRBV29-1 and TRBJ2-2; the match to TRBD2 covers 7 bases. V gave up 3 bases and J gave up 1 base; unmatched junction bases: 5. Germline assignment: CDR1 SQVTM and CDR2 ANQGSEA. This CDR3 is built from 15 residues. The CDR3 loop reads CSVDTSAGNTGELFF. The DNA of the CDR3 is TGCAGCGTTGATACTAGCGCGGGGAACACCGGGGAGCTGTTTTTT.

This clone was seen only a few times. The gene calls are TRBV7-2 and TRBJ1-2; TRBD1 agrees at 7 bases. CDR3 size: 15 residues. Trimming at V came to 1 base and at J to 1 base, leaving 3 bases not matched to a gene. CDR1 SGHTA and CDR2 FQGNSA come from the germline V gene. CDR3 residues: CASSLEGAGNYGYTF. CDR3 in DNA: TGTGCCAGCAGCTTAGAGGGGGCGGGTAACTATGGCTACACCTTC. Full variable domain (outside the CDR3, taken from reference TRBV7-2 and TRBJ1-2): GAGVSQSPSNKVTEKGKDVELRCDPISGHTALYWYRQSLGQGLEFLIYFQGNSAPDKSGLPSDRFSAERTGGSVSTLTIQRTQQEDSAVYLCASSLEGAGNYGYTFGSGTRLTVV.

J is TRBJ2-1 and V is TRBV6-5; a weak D match, TRBD2 (6 bases). The V gene lost 6 bases and the J gene lost 6 bases, with 15 bases spanning the gap. The CDR3 totals 14 residues. Germline V CDR1 and CDR2: MNHEY, SVGAGI. As DNA, the CDR3 is TGTGCCAGCAGCCTCCCGGGAGCGCTCAATGAGCAGTTCTTC. It is translated as CASSLPGALNEQFF.

The chain employs TRBV28 and TRBJ2-5, with TRBD2 matching 11 bases. V trimming: 4 bases; J trimming: 4 bases; junction bases outside the gene matches: 5. Germline V gene data show CDR1 as MDHEN and CDR2 as SYDVKM. CDR3 length: 15 residues. The CDR3 protein is CASSSAGTSGETQYF. The CDR3 DNA is TGTGCCAGCAGTTCAGCCGGGACTAGCGGAGAGACCCAGTACTTC.

The chain is built from TRBV7-9 and TRBJ1-4, with 7 bases fitting TRBD1. CDR1 and CDR2 from the germline V gene are SEHNR and FQNEAQ (reference sequence). Unmatched junction bases numbered 3, after V lost 3 bases and J lost 8 bases. This CDR3 region has 13 residues. The CDR3 here is CASSLTGREKLFF. The CDR3 DNA is TGTGCCAGCAGCTTGACAGGGCGGGAAAAACTGTTTTTT.

The rearrangement links TRBV5-1 to TRBJ2-7, with 10 bases fitting TRBD2. Looked up from germline, CDR1 is SGHRS and CDR2 is YFSETQ. The CDR3 totals 20 residues. Trimming cost V 2 bases and J 3 bases; bases outside gene matches: 20. The CDR3 region has the DNA TGCGCCAGCAGCTTTTTTTCGGGTCTAGCGGGAGTAGGGGGCCTCTACGAGCAGTACTTC. Its protein product is CASSFFSGLAGVGGLYEQYF.

This sequence joins TRBV11-2 and TRBJ1-5; D may be TRBD1 (5 bases). Trimming took 4 bases from V and 7 from J, leaving 11 bases between them. Per the germline V gene, CDR1 is SGHAT and CDR2 is FQNNGV. The CDR3 is made up of 13 amino acids. In DNA form, the CDR3 reads TGTGCCAGCAGCTCGGGGGGGGACCAGCCCCAGCATTTT. Translation: CASSSGGDQPQHF.

The chain is built from TRBV25-1 and TRBJ1-5; 11 positions agree with TRBD1. Trimming cost V 2 bases and J 8 bases; bases outside gene matches: 2. CDR1 and CDR2 from the germline V gene are MGHDK and SYGVNS. The CDR3 has 14 residues. The CDR3 is CASSEPGQGEPQHF. In DNA, the CDR3 is TGTGCCAGCAGTGAACCGGGACAGGGGGAGCCCCAGCATTTT.

V and J are TRBV15 and TRBJ2-7; TRBD1 matches at 7 bases. The V gene's germline CDR1 is LNHNV and CDR2 YYDKDF (reference sequence). The CDR3 is made up of 15 amino acids. The V gene end was trimmed by 0 bases and the J gene end by 4 bases; junction bases not matched to a gene: 6. CDR3 sequence reads: CATSRDRDSIYEQYF. The CDR3 DNA reads TGTGCCACCAGCAGAGATCGGGACAGTATATACGAGCAGTACTTC.